What follows is one TCR beta chain and its context. Its specificity is not known. Researchers amplified the TCR beta CDR3 regions from RNA transcripts. RT-PCR in the first round (using the HTBI primer set) targeted the TCR CDR3. TCRdb recomputed calls from the multiplex PCR reads with MiXCR, one row per CDR3 protein. The data contain fewer than 450,000 distinct CDR3 sequences, about 14% of them singletons. There are 16 residues in the CDR3. Germline V gene data show CDR1 as SGHTA and CDR2 as FQGTGA. Trimming shortened V by 5 bases and J by 5 bases, and 20 bases separated the two germline ends. This record comes from a study of T cells in Graves' hyperthyroidism and ophthalmopathy. General study findings and limits: Model-based prediction identified ophthalmopathy a median about 7 months prior to its onset.

The receptor's source is a man over 45 with Graves' ophthalmopathy. The source material was blood. The chain couples TRBV7-3 to TRBJ2-3; D could derive from TRBD1 or TRBD2 (5 bases each). The CDR3 DNA is TGTGCCAGCAGCGAAAGGGACCGAGCGACTATAGATACGCAGTATTTT. The encoded protein is CASSERDRATIDTQYF.